These T cell receptor beta chains were read from a single sample in a study of blood T cell repertoires in COVID-19. Assay: immunoSEQ multiplex PCR; the TCRdb copy retains only in-frame clones and omits some. The data show 350,000 to 450,000 clones, roughly 80% seen once. The sequencing input was PBMCs or T cells enriched from blood (not recorded which). These receptors came from a woman aged 50 to 65 who had recovered from COVID-19. The CDR3 runs from the conserved cysteine through the conserved F or W. The order of the fields is J gene, clone size, V gene, CDR3 length, D gene, CDR3 DNA, CDR3 protein. A D gene is named only where the DNA matches it firmly. Size values are once, few and many counts, or a class for expanded clones, and some rows have none.

>TRBJ1-5|-|TRBV19|15|-
TGTGCCAGTAATGTGGGGCAGCTCGTTAATCAGCCCCAGCATTTT
CASNVGQLVNQPQHF
>TRBJ1-2|-|TRBV19|14|-
TGTGCCAGTAGTATAGGGCCGCCAAACTATGGCTACACCTTC
CASSIGPPNYGYTF
>TRBJ1-2|-|TRBV7-9|13|-
TGTGCCAGCAGCAAGCTCGAGATCTATGGCTACACCTTC
CASSKLEIYGYTF
>TRBJ1-1|-|TRBV11-3|15|-
TGTGCCAGCAGCTCGCAGGGGAAGATCTACACTGAAGCTTTCTTT
CASSSQGKIYTEAFF
>TRBJ1-2|-|TRBV5-4|15|-
TGTGCCAGCAGCTTGAATATCGGATCCAGGGGTGGCTACACCTTC
CASSLNIGSRGGYTF
>TRBJ2-1|-|TRBV7-9|18|-
TGTGCCAGCAGCTTAGATTCGTGGTCAGGCCGAACCTACAATGAGCAGTTCTTC
CASSLDSWSGRTYNEQFF
>TRBJ2-7|-|TRBV10-3|13|TRBD1
TGTGCCATCAGCCGGGACAGGGCTTACGAGCAGTACTTC
CAISRDRAYEQYF
>TRBJ1-2|-|TRBV27|14|-
TGTGCCAGCGGGTACAACAGGGCCGTCTATGGCTACACCTTC
CASGYNRAVYGYTF
>TRBJ1-2|once|TRBV7-5|15|-
TGTGCCAGAAGCTCCGACTTCAGTTCGGGCTATGGCTACACCTTC
CARSSDFSSGYGYTF
>TRBJ2-2|-|TRBV11-2|13|-
TGTGCCAGCAGCTTAGAAAGGGGCGGGGAGCTGTTTTTT
CASSLERGGELFF
>TRBJ1-2|-|TRBV20-1|10|-
TGCAGTGCCCCCACAAGTGGCTACACCTTC
CSAPTSGYTF
>TRBJ1-1|-|TRBV7-2|14|-
TGTGCCAGCAGCCGGGAGTTATCGGACACTGAAGCTTTCTTT
CASSRELSDTEAFF
>TRBJ2-1|-|TRBV5-1|19|-
TGCGCCAGCAGCTTGGTTCCAGGCAGTGAGAGGGTAGTGTACAATGAGCAGTTCTTC
CASSLVPGSERVVYNEQFF
>TRBJ1-5|-|TRBV5-6|17|-
TGTGCCAGCAGCCGCCGACAGGTGGGTACCTTCAATCAGCCCCAGCATTTT
CASSRRQVGTFNQPQHF
>TRBJ1-2|-|TRBV7-2|13|-
TGTGCCAGCAGCTTAAGGGGTTTCGGTGGCTACACCTTC
CASSLRGFGGYTF
>TRBJ1-2|once|TRBV2|17|TRBD1
TGTGCCAGCAGTGAAGCGCGGCCCCGACAGGGGGCAAGGGGCTACACCTTC
CASSEARPRQGARGYTF
>TRBJ1-2|-|TRBV18|13|-
TGTGCCAGCTCACCACCGACAGGCTATGGCTACACCTTC
CASSPPTGYGYTF
>TRBJ2-1|-|TRBV14|13|-
TGTGCCAGCAGCCAAGATCAAGGAGCCGAGCAGTTCTTC
CASSQDQGAEQFF
>TRBJ1-5|few|TRBV19|18|TRBD1
TGTGCCAGTAGTATCATCCCCGTGGGTCGACAGGGAATACAGCCCCAGCATTTT
CASSIIPVGRQGIQPQHF
>TRBJ1-5|-|TRBV10-3|15|TRBD1
TGTGCCATCAGTGACTTCGGACAGGGCAATCAGCCCCAGCATTTT
CAISDFGQGNQPQHF
>TRBJ2-5|-|TRBV7-2|15|TRBD1
TGTGCCAGCAGCCCCCTGAACAGGGGGCGGGAGACCCAGTACTTC
CASSPLNRGRETQYF
>TRBJ1-6|-|TRBV18|13|-
TGTGCCAGCACAACAGGGTTTGACTCACCCCTCCACTTT
CASTTGFDSPLHF
>TRBJ1-1|-|TRBV5-1|13|-
TGCGCCAGCAGCGGACAGCCGAACACTGAAGCTTTCTTT
CASSGQPNTEAFF
>TRBJ2-2|-|TRBV12-2|16|-
TGTGCAAGTCGCAATCCTTGCGGGCTAGGGACCGGGGAGCTGTTTTTT
CASRNPCGLGTGELFF
>TRBJ1-1|-|TRBV4-1|16|-
TGCGCCAGCAGCCAAGACGAGGCAGGGGTGAACACTGAAGCTTTCTTT
CASSQDEAGVNTEAFF
>TRBJ2-7|-|TRBV1|16|-
TGCACCAGCAGCCAAGATGGGACTAGCGGGGTCTACGAGCAGTACTTC
CTSSQDGTSGVYEQYF
>TRBJ1-1|-|TRBV19|15|TRBD1
TGTGCCAGTAGTATTCTTGACAGGGGGAACACTGAAGCTTTCTTT
CASSILDRGNTEAFF
>TRBJ2-2|-|TRBV9|13|-
TGTGCCAGCAGCGTGCAGGGTGGCGGGGAGCTGTTTTTT
CASSVQGGGELFF
>TRBJ1-6|-|TRBV12-5|16|-
TGTGCTAGTGCCACATCGCGGGGGAGTGGGGTTTCACCCCTCCACTTT
CASATSRGSGVSPLHF
>TRBJ1-1|-|TRBV5-1|20|TRBD1
TGCGCCAGCAAAAAAGGGAACAACGTCCCGGGACAGGGACTGAACACTGAAGCTTTCTTT
CASKKGNNVPGQGLNTEAFF
>TRBJ2-4|-|TRBV19|14|-
TGTGCCAGTAGTACCTCTCCAGCCAAAAACATTCAGTACTTC
CASSTSPAKNIQYF
>TRBJ2-2|-|TRBV7-9|13|-
TGTGCCAGCACCGTGTCGGGCACCGGGGAGCTGTTTTTT
CASTVSGTGELFF
>TRBJ1-1|-|TRBV7-2|14|TRBD1
TGTGCCAGCAGCAGGGGGACAGCGAACACTGAAGCTTTCTTT
CASSRGTANTEAFF
>TRBJ2-1|-|TRBV7-7|15|TRBD2
TGTGCCAGCAGCTTAGAACTAGCGGGTTACAATGAGCAGTTCTTC
CASSLELAGYNEQFF
>TRBJ1-3|few|TRBV18|16|TRBD1
TGTGCCAGCTCACCCGGACAGGCAGGCTCTGGAAACACCATATATTTT
CASSPGQAGSGNTIYF
>TRBJ1-6|-|TRBV19|16|-
TGTGCCAGTAGCATTACCGGGGGTGGGTCGAATTCACCCCTCCACTTT
CASSITGGGSNSPLHF
>TRBJ2-1|once|TRBV4-2|13|-
TGTGCCAGCAGCCAAGTTTGGCGGAATGAGCAGTTCTTC
CASSQVWRNEQFF
>TRBJ1-1|-|TRBV5-5|15|-
TGTGCCAGCAGCTTACCCTTAGGGGTGAACACTGAAGCTTTCTTT
CASSLPLGVNTEAFF
>TRBJ2-2|-|TRBV7-3|14|-
TGTGCCAGCAGCTCCGGACTTTCCACCGGGGAGCTGTTTTTT
CASSSGLSTGELFF
>TRBJ1-2|few|TRBV19|15|TRBD1
TGTGCCAGTAGTATAGCCAACCAGGGGGGAAGAGGCTACACCTTC
CASSIANQGGRGYTF
>TRBJ1-3|-|TRBV18|14|-
TGTGCCAGCTCGGCGGGGGGAATAATTGACACCATATATTTT
CASSAGGIIDTIYF
>TRBJ1-6|-|TRBV19|13|-
TGTGCCAGTAGCAGGGGCTGGGGTTCACCCCTCCACTTT
CASSRGWGSPLHF
>TRBJ2-7|few|TRBV11-2|13|-
TGTGCCAGCAGCTTCCCTTATAACTACGAGCAGTACTTC
CASSFPYNYEQYF
>TRBJ2-1|-|TRBV23-1|15|-
TGCGCCAGCAGTCAACCATCTAGGATATACAATGAGCAGTTCTTC
CASSQPSRIYNEQFF
>TRBJ1-6|-|TRBV5-1|15|-
TGCGCCAGCAGCCTCACGGGGGGTGGTAATTCACCCCTCCACTTT
CASSLTGGGNSPLHF
>TRBJ1-1|once|TRBV3-1/TRBV3-2|13|-
TGTGCCAGCAGCCCTCAGGGTTTTCTTGAAGCTTTCTTT
CASSPQGFLEAFF
>TRBJ1-2|few|TRBV19|14|-
TGTGCCAGTAGTTGGGGAGGGGGACGAGATGGCTACACCTTC
CASSWGGGRDGYTF
>TRBJ1-1|-|TRBV5-1|15|-
TGCGCCAGCAGCTTGGTAGCTGGTATGAACACTGAAGCTTTCTTT
CASSLVAGMNTEAFF
>TRBJ1-1|-|TRBV4-3|18|TRBD1
TGCGCCAGCAGCCAAGATACCGTCTCGACAGGGGTGAACACTGAAGCTTTCTTT
CASSQDTVSTGVNTEAFF
>TRBJ2-1|-|TRBV10-1|13|-
TGCGCCAGCAGTGAGTGCCGTGGGCTCGAGCAGTTCTTC
CASSECRGLEQFF
>TRBJ2-2|-|TRBV2|17|-
TGTGCCAGCACCCCCCCGGGGGAGACTAGACTCACCGGGGAGCTGTTTTTT
CASTPPGETRLTGELFF
>TRBJ1-2|few|TRBV7-9|16|TRBD1
TGTGCCAGCAGCTTAGTAGCAGGCAGGGGGAGTAATGGCTACACCTTC
CASSLVAGRGSNGYTF
>TRBJ1-2|-|TRBV6-2/TRBV6-3|12|-
TGTGCCAGCAGTGATCCTAGCTTCGACTACACCTTC
CASSDPSFDYTF
>TRBJ1-5|once|TRBV12-3/TRBV12-4|13|-
TGTGCCAGCAGCCTAATGGGGGCTCAGCCCCAGCATTTT
CASSLMGAQPQHF
>TRBJ1-2|-|TRBV3-1/TRBV3-2|16|-
TGTGCCAGCAGCCCACCCCCGGGAACTTCTCCATATGGCTACACCTTC
CASSPPPGTSPYGYTF
>TRBJ1-2|-|TRBV11-3|15|TRBD1
TGTGCCAGCAGCTTAGGACAGGGGGCGTCGAGGGGCTACACCTTC
CASSLGQGASRGYTF
>TRBJ1-3|-|TRBV15|13|-
TGTGCCACCAGTACAGGGCTGGGAAACACCATATATTTT
CATSTGLGNTIYF
>TRBJ2-1|few|TRBV19|15|-
TGTGCCAGTAGCCTGGACTCTCCAACGTACAATGAGCAGTTCTTC
CASSLDSPTYNEQFF
>TRBJ1-6|-|TRBV9|15|TRBD1
TGTGCCAGCAGCGTAAAGGGGGCGGGTAATTCACCCCTCCACTTT
CASSVKGAGNSPLHF
>TRBJ2-3|once|TRBV7-2|14|TRBD1
TGTGCCAGCAGCTTACAGGGGGTCTCAGATACGCAGTATTTT
CASSLQGVSDTQYF